Presented here are 5 T cell receptor beta chains from one specimen sequenced in a study of cytomegalovirus exposure and HLA in healthy donors. The PCR used 60 Vbeta and 13 Jbeta primers. Only in-frame clones appear in the TCRdb table, and some are missing; sequencing was by immunoSEQ multiplex PCR. This table holds approximately 130,000 clones, 80% found once. The specimen was PBMCs. Every receptor here comes from a woman between 35 and 50 years old in good health and CMV-seronegative.

This chain connects TRBV20-1 to TRBJ1-4, with D unclear. Per the germline V gene, CDR1 is DFQATT and CDR2 is SNEGSKA (reference sequence). The length of the CDR3 is 10 residues. The CDR3 DNA follows: TGCGGGAGCGAGGGTGAAAAACTGTTTTTT. Protein product: CGSEGEKLFF.

The chain employs TRBV5-1 and TRBJ2-2; tentative D call: TRBD1 (6 bases). The CDR3 has 16 residues. Trimming removed 4 bases from V and 2 bases from J, with 15 bases in between. CDR1 and CDR2 (germline): SGHRS, YFSETQ. The CDR3 sequence is CASSLRTDRNTGELFF. CDR3 nucleotides: TGCGCCAGCAGCCTTCGGACAGACAGAAACACCGGGGAGCTGTTTTTT.

The J gene is TRBJ2-5, the V gene TRBV2; D might be TRBD2 (6 bases). V dropped 3 bases and J dropped 3 bases, with 8 bases sitting between them. This CDR3 contains 13 residues. Germline CDR1 SNHLY, CDR2 FYNNEI. CDR3 coding DNA: TGTGCCAGCAGTGACTCGGGAGAAGAGACCCAGTACTTC. Translating gives CASSDSGEETQYF.

The chain joins TRBV5-1 to TRBJ2-1; 10 nucleotides line up with TRBD1. Trimming cost V 0 bases and J 4 bases; bases outside gene matches: 7. CDR1 is SGHRS and CDR2 is YFSETQ in the germline V gene. The CDR3 is 17 amino acids. The CDR3 coding sequence is TGCGCCAGCAGCTTGGCAACCGGGACAGGGGCTTACAATGAGCAGTTCTTC. Its translation: CASSLATGTGAYNEQFF. The whole variable domain, remainder taken from reference TRBV5-1 and TRBJ2-1, is KAGVTQTPRYLIKTRGQQVTLSCSPISGHRSVSWYQQTPGQGLQFLFEYFSETQRNKGNFPGRFSGRQFSNSRSEMNVSTLELGDSALYLCASSLATGTGAYNEQFFGPGTRLTVL.

This chain uses TRBV28 with TRBJ2-2; 11 bases agree with TRBD2. Germline V CDR1 and CDR2: MDHEN, SYDVKM. The CDR3 runs 19 residues. V was pared by 3 bases and J by 6 bases, with 15 bases of the junction left unmatched. CDR3 sequence reads: CASSFLRGRTSGRAGELFF. DNA of the CDR3: TGTGCCAGCAGTTTCCTCAGAGGAAGAACTAGCGGGAGAGCCGGGGAGCTGTTTTTT. The entire variable domain, with the rest obtained from reference TRBV28 and TRBJ2-2, is as follows: DVKVTQSSRYLVKRTGEKVFLECVQDMDHENMFWYRQDPGLGLRLIYFSYDVKMKEKGDIPEGYSVSREKKERFSLILESASTNQTSMYLCASSFLRGRTSGRAGELFFGEGSRLTVL.